The next 5 T cell receptor beta chains were all read from a single sample in a study of cytomegalovirus exposure and HLA in healthy donors. The PCR had 60 Vbeta and 13 Jbeta primers. The assay was immunoSEQ multiplex PCR, and TCRdb's table has in-frame clones only and misses some. In all, the sample yields fewer than 45,000 clones. Sample: PBMCs. Receptor source: a man aged 35-49 years in good health and CMV-seropositive.

The chain is built from TRBV2 and TRBJ2-5; D is perhaps TRBD2 (6 bases). The CDR3 spans 13 residues. CDR1 and CDR2 (germline): SNHLY, FYNNEI. The germline V and J ends were trimmed by 4 bases and 2 bases, with 8 bases remaining between them. CDR3 region: CASSGLAQETQYF. The CDR3 coding sequence is TGTGCCAGCAGTGGCCTAGCGCAAGAGACCCAGTACTTC.

The DNA for the CDR3 is TGTGCCAGCAGTCCTCGAGGGGAGGGCAATCAGCCCCAGCATTTT. Translation: CASSPRGEGNQPQHF. The chain uses TRBV2 and TRBJ1-5; maybe TRBD1 (5 bases). The CDR3 length is 15 residues. V shed 5 bases and J shed 2 bases, with 13 bases lying between them. CDR1 is SNHLY and CDR2 is FYNNEI in the germline V gene.

V and J are TRBV29-1 and TRBJ2-3; 9 bases line up with TRBD2. The trim removed 4 bases at V and 0 bases at J, leaving 5 bases unmatched. Germline CDR1 reads SQVTM; CDR2 reads ANQGSEA. The CDR3 extends over 15 amino acids. In nucleotides, the CDR3 is TGCAGCGTTGGACTTAGCGGGGGCAGCACAGATACGCAGTATTTT. This codes for CSVGLSGGSTDTQYF.

CDR3 in DNA: TGTGCCAGCAGTCACGGACAGGGGGGGACCTACGAGCAGTACTTC. Its translation is CASSHGQGGTYEQYF. The chain uses TRBV2 and TRBJ2-7, with TRBD1 matching 10 bases. CDR1 is SNHLY and CDR2 is FYNNEI in the germline V gene. This CDR3 is 15 amino acids long. J lost 2 bases, V lost 5 bases, and 6 bases had no gene match.

The chain uses TRBV11-3 and TRBJ2-1, with 9 nucleotides matching TRBD2. Germline values: CDR1 SGHNT, CDR2 YENEEA. The V segment lost 4 bases and the J segment 13 bases; nucleotides outside the gene matches: 8. CDR3 size: 13 residues. The CDR3 loop is CASSSLTSGIQFF. CDR3 coding DNA: TGTGCCAGCAGCTCATTGACTAGCGGAATACAGTTCTTC. The variable domain in full, completed from reference TRBV11-3 and TRBJ2-1, reads EAGVVQSPRYKIIEKKQPVAFWCNPISGHNTLYWYLQNLGQGPELLIRYENEEAVDDSQLPKDRFSAERLKGVDSTLKIQPAELGDSAVYLCASSSLTSGIQFFGPGTRLTVL.